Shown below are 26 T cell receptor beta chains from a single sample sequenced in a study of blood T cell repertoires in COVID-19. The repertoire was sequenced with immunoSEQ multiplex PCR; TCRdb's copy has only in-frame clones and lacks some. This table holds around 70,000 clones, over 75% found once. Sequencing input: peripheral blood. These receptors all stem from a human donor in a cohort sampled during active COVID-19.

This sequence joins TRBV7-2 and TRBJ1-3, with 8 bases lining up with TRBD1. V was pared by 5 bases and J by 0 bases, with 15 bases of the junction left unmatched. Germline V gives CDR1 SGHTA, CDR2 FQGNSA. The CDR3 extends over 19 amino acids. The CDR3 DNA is TGTGCCAGCAGCCCCCCGCGGTTCAGGGGGCTAGACTCTGGAAACACCATATATTTT. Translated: CASSPPRFRGLDSGNTIYF.

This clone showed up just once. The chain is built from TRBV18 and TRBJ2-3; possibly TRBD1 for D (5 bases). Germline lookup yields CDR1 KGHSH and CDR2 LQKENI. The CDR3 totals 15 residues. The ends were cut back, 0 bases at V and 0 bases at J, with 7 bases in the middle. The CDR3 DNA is TGTGCCAGCTCACCACCTGGGGCTAGCACAGATACGCAGTATTTT. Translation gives CASSPPGASTDTQYF.

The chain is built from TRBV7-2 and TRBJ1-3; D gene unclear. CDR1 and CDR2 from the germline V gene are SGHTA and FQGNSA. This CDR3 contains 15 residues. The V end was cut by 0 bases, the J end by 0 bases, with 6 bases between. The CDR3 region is CASSLAAVSGNTIYF. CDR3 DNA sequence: TGTGCCAGCAGCTTAGCGGCAGTCTCTGGAAACACCATATATTTT.

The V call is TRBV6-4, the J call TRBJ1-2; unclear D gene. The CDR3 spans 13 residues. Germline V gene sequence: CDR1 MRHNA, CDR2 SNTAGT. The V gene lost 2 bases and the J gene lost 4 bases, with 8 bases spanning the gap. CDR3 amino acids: CASSDKGGYGYTF. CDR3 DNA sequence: TGTGCCAGCAGTGACAAAGGCGGCTATGGCTACACCTTC.

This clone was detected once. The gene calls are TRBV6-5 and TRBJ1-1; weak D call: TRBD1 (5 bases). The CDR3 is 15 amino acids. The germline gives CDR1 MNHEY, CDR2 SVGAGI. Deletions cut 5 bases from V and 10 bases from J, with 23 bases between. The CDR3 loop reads CASSQRGEALFGAFF. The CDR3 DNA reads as TGTGCCAGCAGTCAACGGGGGGAGGCCCTTTTTGGAGCTTTCTTT.

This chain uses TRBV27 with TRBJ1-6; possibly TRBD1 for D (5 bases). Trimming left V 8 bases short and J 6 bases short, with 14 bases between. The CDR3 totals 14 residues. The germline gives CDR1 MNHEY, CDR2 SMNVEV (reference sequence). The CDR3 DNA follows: TGTGCCAGCTCCGGGGGGACCCTTAATTCACCCCTCCACTTT. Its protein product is CASSGGTLNSPLHF.

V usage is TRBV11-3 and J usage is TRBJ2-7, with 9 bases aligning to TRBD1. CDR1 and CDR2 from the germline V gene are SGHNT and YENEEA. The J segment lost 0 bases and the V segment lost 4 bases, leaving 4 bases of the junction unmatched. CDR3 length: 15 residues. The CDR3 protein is CASSSRTGDSYEQYF. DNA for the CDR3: TGTGCCAGCAGCTCAAGGACAGGGGACTCCTACGAGCAGTACTTC.

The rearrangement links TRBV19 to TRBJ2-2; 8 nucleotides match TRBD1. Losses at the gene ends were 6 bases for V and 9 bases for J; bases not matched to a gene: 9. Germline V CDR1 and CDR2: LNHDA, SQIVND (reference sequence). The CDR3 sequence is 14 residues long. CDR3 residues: CASSPTGVVWELFF. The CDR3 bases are TGTGCCAGTAGCCCGACAGGGGTGGTCTGGGAGCTGTTTTTT.

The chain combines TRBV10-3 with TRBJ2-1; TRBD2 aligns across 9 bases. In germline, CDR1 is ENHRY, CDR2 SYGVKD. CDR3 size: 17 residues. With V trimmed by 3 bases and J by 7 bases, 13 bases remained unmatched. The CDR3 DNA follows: TGTGCCATCAGTGACCCCATGACTAGCGCGGGGGGGAATGAGCAGTTCTTC. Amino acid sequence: CAISDPMTSAGGNEQFF.

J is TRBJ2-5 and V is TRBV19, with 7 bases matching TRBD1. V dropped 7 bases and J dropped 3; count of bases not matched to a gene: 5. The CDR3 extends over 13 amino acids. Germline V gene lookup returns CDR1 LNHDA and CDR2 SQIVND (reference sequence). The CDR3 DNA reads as TGTGCCAGTAAGGTGCAGGGGGAAGAGACCCAGTACTTC. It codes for CASKVQGEETQYF.

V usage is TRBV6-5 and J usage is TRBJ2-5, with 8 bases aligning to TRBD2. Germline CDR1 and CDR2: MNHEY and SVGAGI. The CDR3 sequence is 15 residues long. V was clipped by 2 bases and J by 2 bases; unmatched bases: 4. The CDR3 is CASSYGAGEQETQYF. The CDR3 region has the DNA TGTGCCAGCAGTTACGGAGCGGGGGAACAAGAGACCCAGTACTTC.

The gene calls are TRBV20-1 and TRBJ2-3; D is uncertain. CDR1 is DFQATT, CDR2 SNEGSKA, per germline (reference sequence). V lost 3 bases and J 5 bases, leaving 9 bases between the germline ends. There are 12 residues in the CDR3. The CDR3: CSASGPVDTQYF. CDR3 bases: TGCAGTGCTAGTGGCCCGGTAGATACGCAGTATTTT.

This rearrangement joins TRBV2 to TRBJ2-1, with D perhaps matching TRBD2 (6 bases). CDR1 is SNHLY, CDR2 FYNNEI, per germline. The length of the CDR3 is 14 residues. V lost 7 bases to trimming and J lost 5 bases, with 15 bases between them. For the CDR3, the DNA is TGTGCCAGCATTCTCCTAGCGAACAACAATGAGCAGTTCTTC. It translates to CASILLANNNEQFF.

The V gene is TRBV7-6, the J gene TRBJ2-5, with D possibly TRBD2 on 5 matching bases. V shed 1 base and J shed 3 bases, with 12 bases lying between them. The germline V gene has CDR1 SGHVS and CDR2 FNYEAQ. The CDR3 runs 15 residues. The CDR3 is CASSLDPSREETQYF. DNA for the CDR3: TGTGCCAGCAGCTTAGATCCTAGCCGGGAAGAGACCCAGTACTTC. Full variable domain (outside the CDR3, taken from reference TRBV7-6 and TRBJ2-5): GAGVSQSPRYKVTKRGQDVALRCDPISGHVSLYWYRQALGQGPEFLTYFNYEAQQDKSGLPNDRFSAERPEGSISTLTIQRTEQRDSAMYRCASSLDPSREETQYFGPGTRLLVL.

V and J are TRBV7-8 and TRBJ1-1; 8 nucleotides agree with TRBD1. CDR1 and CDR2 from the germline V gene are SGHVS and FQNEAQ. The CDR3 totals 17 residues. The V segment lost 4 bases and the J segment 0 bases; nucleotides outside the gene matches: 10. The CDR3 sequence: CASSSYGGQGMNTEAFF. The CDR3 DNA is TGTGCCAGCAGCTCATACGGAGGACAGGGAATGAACACTGAAGCTTTCTTT. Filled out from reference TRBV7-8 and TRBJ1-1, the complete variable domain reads GAGVSQSPRYKVAKRGQDVALRCDPISGHVSLFWYQQALGQGPEFLTYFQNEAQLDKSGLPSDRFFAERPEGSVSTLKIQRTQQEDSAVYLCASSSYGGQGMNTEAFFGQGTRLTVV.

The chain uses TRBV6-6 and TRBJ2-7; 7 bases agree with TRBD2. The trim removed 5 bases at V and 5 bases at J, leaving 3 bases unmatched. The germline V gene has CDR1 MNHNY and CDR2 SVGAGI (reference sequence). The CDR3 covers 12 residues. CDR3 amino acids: CASSLTSNEQYF. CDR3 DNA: TGTGCCAGCAGTCTGACTAGCAACGAGCAGTACTTC.

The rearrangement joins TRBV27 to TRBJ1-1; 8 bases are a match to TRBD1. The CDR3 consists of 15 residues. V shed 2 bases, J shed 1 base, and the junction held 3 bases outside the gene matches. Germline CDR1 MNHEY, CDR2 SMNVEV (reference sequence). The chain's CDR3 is CASSLRGQANTEAFF. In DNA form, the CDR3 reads TGTGCCAGCAGTTTAAGGGGACAGGCGAACACTGAAGCTTTCTTT.

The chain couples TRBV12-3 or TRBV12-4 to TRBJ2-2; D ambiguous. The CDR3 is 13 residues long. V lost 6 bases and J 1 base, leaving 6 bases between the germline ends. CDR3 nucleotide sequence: TGTGCCAGCAGGAGAGGGAACACCGGGGAGCTGTTTTTT. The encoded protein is CASRRGNTGELFF.

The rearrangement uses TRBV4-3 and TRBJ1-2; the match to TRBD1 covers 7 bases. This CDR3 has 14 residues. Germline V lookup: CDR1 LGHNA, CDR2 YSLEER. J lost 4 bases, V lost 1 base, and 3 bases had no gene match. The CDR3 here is CASSQAGTVYGYTF. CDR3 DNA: TGCGCCAGCAGCCAAGCCGGGACAGTCTATGGCTACACCTTC.

The CDR3 DNA reads as TGCGCCAGCAGCCAAACGGGACTAGCGGGGGGGTCAGAAAACATTCAGTACTTC. It specifies CASSQTGLAGGSENIQYF. V and J are TRBV4-3 and TRBJ2-4, with TRBD2 matching 16 bases. Trimming at V came to 2 bases and at J to 5 bases, leaving 6 bases not matched to a gene. Germline V CDR1 and CDR2: LGHNA, YSLEER. This CDR3 is 18 amino acids long.

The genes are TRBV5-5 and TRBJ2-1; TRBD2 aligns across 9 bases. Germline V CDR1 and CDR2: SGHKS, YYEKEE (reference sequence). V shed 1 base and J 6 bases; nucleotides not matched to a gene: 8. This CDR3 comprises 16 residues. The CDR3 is CASSLYGGRAANEQFF. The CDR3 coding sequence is TGTGCCAGCAGCTTGTATGGCGGGAGGGCCGCCAATGAGCAGTTCTTC.

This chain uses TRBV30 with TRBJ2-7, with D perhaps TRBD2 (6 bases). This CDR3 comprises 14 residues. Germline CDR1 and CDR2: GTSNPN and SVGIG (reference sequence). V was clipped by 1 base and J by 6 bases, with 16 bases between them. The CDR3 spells CAWSALGRGGEQYF. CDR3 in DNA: TGTGCCTGGAGTGCACTGGGGCGGGGTGGCGAGCAGTACTTC. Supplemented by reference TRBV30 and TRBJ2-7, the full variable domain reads SQTIHQWPATLVQPVGSPLSLECTVEGTSNPNLYWYRQAAGRGLQLLFYSVGIGQISSEVPQNLSASRPQDRQFILSSKKLLLSDSGFYLCAWSALGRGGEQYFGPGTRLTVT.

CDR3 residues: CSVEDEKRDFQETQYF. In nucleotides, the CDR3 is TGCAGCGTTGAAGATGAGAAGCGGGACTTCCAAGAGACCCAGTACTTC. The chain combines TRBV29-1 with TRBJ2-5; 7 nucleotides line up with TRBD2. This CDR3 is 16 amino acids long. The V and J ends lost 0 bases and 1 base, in that order; junction bases with no gene match: 8. Germline CDR1 and CDR2: SQVTM and ANQGSEA.

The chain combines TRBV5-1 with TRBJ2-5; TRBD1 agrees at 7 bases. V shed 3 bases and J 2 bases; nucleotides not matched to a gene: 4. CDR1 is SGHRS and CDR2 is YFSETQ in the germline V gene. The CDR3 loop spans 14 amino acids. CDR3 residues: CASSSPGQQETQYF. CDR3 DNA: TGCGCCAGCAGCTCCCCGGGACAGCAAGAGACCCAGTACTTC. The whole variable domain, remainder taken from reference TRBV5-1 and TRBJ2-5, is KAGVTQTPRYLIKTRGQQVTLSCSPISGHRSVSWYQQTPGQGLQFLFEYFSETQRNKGNFPGRFSGRQFSNSRSEMNVSTLELGDSALYLCASSSPGQQETQYFGPGTRLLVL.

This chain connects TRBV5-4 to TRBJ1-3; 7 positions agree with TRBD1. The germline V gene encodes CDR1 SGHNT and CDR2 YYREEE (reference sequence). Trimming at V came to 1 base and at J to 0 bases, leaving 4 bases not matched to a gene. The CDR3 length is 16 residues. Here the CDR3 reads CASSLFTGASGNTIYF. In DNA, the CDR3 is TGTGCCAGCAGCTTGTTTACAGGGGCCTCTGGAAACACCATATATTTT.

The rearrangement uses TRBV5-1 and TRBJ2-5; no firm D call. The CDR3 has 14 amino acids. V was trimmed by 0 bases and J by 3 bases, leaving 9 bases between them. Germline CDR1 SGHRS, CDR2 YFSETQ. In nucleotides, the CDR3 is TGCGCCAGCAGCTTGGGTAGTATCGAAGAGACCCAGTACTTC. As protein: CASSLGSIEETQYF.